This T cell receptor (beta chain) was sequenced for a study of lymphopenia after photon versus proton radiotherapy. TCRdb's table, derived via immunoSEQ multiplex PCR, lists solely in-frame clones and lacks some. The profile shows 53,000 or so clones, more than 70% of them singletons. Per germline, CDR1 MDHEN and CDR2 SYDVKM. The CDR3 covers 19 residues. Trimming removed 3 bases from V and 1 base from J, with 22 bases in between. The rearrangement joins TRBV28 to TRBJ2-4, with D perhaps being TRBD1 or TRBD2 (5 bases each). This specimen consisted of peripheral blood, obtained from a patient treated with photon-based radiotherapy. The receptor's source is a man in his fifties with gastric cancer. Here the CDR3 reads CASSFWAGPSSGAKNIQYF. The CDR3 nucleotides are TGTGCCAGCAGTTTCTGGGCAGGGCCATCCTCGGGGGCCAAAAACATTCAGTACTTC.